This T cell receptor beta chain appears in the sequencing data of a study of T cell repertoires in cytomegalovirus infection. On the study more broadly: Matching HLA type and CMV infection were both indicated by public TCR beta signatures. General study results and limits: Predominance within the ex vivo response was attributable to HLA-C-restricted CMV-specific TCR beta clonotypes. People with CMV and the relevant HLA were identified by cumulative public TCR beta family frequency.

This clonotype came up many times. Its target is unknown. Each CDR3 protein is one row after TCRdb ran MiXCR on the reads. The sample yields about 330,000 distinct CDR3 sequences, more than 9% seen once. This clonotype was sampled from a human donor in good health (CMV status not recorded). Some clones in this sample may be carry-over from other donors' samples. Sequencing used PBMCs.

CDR3 sequence reads: CASSLASNTGELFF. The CDR3 DNA reads TGTGCCAGCAGCTTAGCCAGTAACACCGGGGAGCTGTTTTTT. The genes are TRBV7-2 and TRBJ2-2; no definite D call. The germline V gene encodes CDR1 SGHTA and CDR2 FQGNSA. The CDR3 length is 14 residues. V was cut by 0 bases and J by 2 bases, with 4 bases left in between.